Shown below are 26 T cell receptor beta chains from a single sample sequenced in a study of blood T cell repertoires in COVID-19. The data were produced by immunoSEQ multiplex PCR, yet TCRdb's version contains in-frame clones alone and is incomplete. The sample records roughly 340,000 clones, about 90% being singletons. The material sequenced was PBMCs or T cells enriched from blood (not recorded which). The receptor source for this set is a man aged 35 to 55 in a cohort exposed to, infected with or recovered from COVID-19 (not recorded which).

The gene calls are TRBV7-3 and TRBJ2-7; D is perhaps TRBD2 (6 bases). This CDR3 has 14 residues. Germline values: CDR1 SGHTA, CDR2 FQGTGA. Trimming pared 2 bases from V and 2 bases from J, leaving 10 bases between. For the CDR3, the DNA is TGTGCCAGCAGCTTATCTAGCGCCGCCTACGAGCAGTACTTC. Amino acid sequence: CASSLSSAAYEQYF.

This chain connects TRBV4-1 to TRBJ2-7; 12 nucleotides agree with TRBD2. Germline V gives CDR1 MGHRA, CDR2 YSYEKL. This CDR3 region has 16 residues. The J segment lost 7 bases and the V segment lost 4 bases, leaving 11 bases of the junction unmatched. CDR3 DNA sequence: TGCGCCAGCAGCCTTCGGACTAGCGGGACGAACGTTGAGCAGTACTTC. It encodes CASSLRTSGTNVEQYF.

CDR3 loop: CASSLAGGDEQYF. The CDR3 region has the DNA TGTGCCAGCAGTCTCGCCGGGGGGGACGAGCAGTACTTC. The chain is built from TRBV27 and TRBJ2-7; 8 positions agree with TRBD2. Trimming cost V 5 bases and J 5 bases; bases outside gene matches: 5. This CDR3 is 13 amino acids long. CDR1 MNHEY and CDR2 SMNVEV come from the germline V gene (reference sequence).

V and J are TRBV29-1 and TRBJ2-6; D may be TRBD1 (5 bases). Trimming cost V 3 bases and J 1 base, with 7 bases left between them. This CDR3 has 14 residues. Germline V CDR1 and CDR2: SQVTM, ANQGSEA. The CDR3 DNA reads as TGCAGCGTTGACGCAGGGTCTGGGGCCAACGTCCTGACTTTC. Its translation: CSVDAGSGANVLTF.

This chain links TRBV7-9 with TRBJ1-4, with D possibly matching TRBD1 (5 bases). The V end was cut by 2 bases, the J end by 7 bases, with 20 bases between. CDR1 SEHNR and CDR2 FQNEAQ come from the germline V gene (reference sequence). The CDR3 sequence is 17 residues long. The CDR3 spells CASSLTLTVTLFEKLFF. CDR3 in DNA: TGTGCCAGCAGCTTAACATTGACAGTTACCCTTTTTGAAAAACTGTTTTTT.

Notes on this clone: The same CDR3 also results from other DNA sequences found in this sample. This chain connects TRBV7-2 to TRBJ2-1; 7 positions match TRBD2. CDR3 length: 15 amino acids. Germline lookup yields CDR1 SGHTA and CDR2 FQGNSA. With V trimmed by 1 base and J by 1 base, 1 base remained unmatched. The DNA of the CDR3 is TGTGCCAGCAGCTTAGGGGGGGGTTCCTACAATGAGCAGTTCTTC. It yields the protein CASSLGGGSYNEQFF.

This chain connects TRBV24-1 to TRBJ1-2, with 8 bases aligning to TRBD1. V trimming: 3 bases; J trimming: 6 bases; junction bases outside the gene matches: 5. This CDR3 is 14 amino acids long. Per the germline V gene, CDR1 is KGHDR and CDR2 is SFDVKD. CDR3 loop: CATSDPGTGNGYTF. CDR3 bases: TGTGCCACCAGTGATCCCGGGACAGGAAATGGCTACACCTTC.

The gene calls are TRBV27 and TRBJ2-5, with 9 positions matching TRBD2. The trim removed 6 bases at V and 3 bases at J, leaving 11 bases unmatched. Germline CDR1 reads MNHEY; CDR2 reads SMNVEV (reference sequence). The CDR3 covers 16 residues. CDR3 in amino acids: CASRRGYVAGEETQYF. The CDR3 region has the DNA TGTGCCAGCAGGCGGGGTTATGTAGCGGGAGAAGAGACCCAGTACTTC.

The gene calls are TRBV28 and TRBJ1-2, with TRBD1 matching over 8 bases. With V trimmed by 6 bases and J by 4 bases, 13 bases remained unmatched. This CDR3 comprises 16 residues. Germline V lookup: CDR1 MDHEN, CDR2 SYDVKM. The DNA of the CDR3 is TGTGCCAGCAGATTGCCGGGACAGGATGTCTCCTATGGCTACACCTTC. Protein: CASRLPGQDVSYGYTF.

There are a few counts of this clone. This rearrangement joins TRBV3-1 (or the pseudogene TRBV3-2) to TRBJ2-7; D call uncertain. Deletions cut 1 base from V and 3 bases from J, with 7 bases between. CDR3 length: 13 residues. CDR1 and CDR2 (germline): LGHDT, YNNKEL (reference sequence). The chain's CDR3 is CASSQADNYEQYF. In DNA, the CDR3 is TGTGCCAGCAGCCAAGCCGACAACTACGAGCAGTACTTC.

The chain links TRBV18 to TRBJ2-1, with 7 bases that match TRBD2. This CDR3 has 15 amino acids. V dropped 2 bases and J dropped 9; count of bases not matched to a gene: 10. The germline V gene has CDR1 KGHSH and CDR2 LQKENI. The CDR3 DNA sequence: TGTGCCAGCTCACCAGATTATCAGCGGGATCTTGAGCAGTTCTTC. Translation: CASSPDYQRDLEQFF.

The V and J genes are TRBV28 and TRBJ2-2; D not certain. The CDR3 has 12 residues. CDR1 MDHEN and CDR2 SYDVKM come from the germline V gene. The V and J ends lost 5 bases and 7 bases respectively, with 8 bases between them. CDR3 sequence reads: CASSPPSGELFF. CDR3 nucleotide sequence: TGTGCCAGCAGTCCCCCGAGCGGGGAGCTGTTTTTT.

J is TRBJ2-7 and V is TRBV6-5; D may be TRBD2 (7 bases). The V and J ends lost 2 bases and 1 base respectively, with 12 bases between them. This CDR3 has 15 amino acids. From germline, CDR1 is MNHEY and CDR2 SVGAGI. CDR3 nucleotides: TGTGCCAGCAGTTACCGGGGGGCGGGTTCCTACGAGCAGTACTTC. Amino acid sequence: CASSYRGAGSYEQYF.

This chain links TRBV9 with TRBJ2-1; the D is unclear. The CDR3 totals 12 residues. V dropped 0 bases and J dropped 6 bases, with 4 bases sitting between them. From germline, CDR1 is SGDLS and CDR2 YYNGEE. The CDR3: CASSVDLNEQFF. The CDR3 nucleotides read TGTGCCAGCAGCGTAGATCTCAATGAGCAGTTCTTC.

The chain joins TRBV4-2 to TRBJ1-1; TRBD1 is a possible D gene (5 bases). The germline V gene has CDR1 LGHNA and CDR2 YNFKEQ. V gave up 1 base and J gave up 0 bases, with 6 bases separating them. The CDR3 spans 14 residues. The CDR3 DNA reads TGTGCCAGCAGCCAAGGGGGGGTGAACACTGAAGCTTTCTTT. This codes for CASSQGGVNTEAFF.

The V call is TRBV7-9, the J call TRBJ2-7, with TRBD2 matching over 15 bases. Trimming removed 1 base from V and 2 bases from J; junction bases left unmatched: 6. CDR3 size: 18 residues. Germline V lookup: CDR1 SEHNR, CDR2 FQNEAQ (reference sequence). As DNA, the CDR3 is TGTGCCAGCAGCTTAGTCAGTGGGACTAGCGGGAGGACCTACGAGCAGTACTTC. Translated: CASSLVSGTSGRTYEQYF.

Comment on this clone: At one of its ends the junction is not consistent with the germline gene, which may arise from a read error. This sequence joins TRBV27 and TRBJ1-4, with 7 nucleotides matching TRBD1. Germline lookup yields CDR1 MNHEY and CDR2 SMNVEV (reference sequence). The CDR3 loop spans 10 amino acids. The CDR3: CASSEDRILF. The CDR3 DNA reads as TGTGCCAGCAGCGAGGACAGGATTTTATTT.

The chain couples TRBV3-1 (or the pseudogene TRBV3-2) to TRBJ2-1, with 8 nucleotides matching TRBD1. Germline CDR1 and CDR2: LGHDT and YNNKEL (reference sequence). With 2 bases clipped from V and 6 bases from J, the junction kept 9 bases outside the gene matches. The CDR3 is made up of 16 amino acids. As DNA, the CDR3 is TGTGCCAGCAGCCAAAAATCTGGACAGGGAGGCAATGAGCAGTTCTTC. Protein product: CASSQKSGQGGNEQFF.

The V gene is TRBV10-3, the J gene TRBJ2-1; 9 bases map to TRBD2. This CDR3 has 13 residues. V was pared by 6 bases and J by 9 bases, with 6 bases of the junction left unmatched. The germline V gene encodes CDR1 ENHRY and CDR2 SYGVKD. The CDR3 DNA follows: TGTGCCATCAGACAGCGGGAGGAAACTGAGCAGTTCTTC. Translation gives CAIRQREETEQFF.

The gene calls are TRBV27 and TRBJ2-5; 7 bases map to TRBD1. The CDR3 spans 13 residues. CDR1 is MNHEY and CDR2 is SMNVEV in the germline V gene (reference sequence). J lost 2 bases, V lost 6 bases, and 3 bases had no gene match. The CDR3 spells CASSRDRQETQYF. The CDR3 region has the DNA TGTGCCAGCAGCCGGGACAGACAAGAGACCCAGTACTTC.

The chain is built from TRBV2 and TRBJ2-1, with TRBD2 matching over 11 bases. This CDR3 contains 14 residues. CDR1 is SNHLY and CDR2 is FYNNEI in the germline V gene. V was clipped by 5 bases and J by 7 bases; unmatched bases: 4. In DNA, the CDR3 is TGTGCCAGCAGTAAGGCTAGCGGGAGGAATGAGCAGTTCTTC. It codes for CASSKASGRNEQFF.

The CDR3 DNA reads as TGTGCCAGCAGTGGAGGCGGGAGGGCCGGATCCTACAATGAGCAGTTCTTC. Translation gives CASSGGGRAGSYNEQFF. This sequence joins TRBV6-1 and TRBJ2-1, with 9 bases that match TRBD2. The junction had 8 bases not matched to a gene; V was cut back by 4 bases and J by 1 base. There are 17 residues in the CDR3. CDR1 and CDR2 from the germline V gene are MNHNS and SASEGT.

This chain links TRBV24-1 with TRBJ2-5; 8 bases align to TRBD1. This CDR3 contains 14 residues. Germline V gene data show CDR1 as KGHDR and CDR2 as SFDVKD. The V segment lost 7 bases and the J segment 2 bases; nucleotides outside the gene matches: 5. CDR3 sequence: CATRGTGNQETQYF. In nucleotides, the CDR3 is TGTGCCACCAGGGGGACAGGAAATCAAGAGACCCAGTACTTC.

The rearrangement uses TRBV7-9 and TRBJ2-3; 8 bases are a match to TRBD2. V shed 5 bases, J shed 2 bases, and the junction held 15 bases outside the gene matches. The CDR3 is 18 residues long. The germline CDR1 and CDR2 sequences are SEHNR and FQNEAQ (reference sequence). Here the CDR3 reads CASSPKPTLADLTDTQYF. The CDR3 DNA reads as TGTGCCAGCAGCCCAAAGCCTACACTAGCGGATCTCACAGATACGCAGTATTTT.

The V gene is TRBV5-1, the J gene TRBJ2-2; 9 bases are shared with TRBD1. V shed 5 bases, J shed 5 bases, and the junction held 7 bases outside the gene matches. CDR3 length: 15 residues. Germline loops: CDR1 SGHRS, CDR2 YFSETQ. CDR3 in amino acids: CASSWTGDPTGELFF. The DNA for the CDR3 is TGCGCCAGCAGTTGGACAGGGGATCCAACCGGGGAGCTGTTTTTT.

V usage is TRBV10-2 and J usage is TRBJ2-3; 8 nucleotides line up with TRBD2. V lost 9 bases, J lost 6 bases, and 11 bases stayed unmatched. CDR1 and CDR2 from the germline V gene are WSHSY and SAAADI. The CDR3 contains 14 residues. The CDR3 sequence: CASTSGRAPDTQYF. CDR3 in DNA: TGCGCCAGTACTTCCGGGAGGGCCCCCGATACGCAGTATTTT.